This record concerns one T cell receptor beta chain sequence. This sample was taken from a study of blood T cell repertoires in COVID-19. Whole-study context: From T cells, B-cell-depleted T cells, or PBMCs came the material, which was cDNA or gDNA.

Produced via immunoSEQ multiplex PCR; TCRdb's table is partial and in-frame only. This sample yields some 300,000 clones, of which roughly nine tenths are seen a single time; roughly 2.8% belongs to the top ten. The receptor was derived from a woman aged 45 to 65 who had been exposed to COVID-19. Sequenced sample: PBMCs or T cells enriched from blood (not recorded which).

This chain's CDR3 is CASSLVQPDNSPLHF. The CDR3 nucleotides read TGTGCCAGCAGCTTGGTACAGCCGGATAATTCACCCCTCCACTTT. V and J are TRBV5-5 and TRBJ1-6; no reliable D call. The CDR3 contains 15 residues. V was trimmed by 0 bases and J by 5 bases, leaving 9 bases between them. CDR1 is SGHKS and CDR2 is YYEKEE in the germline V gene (reference sequence).